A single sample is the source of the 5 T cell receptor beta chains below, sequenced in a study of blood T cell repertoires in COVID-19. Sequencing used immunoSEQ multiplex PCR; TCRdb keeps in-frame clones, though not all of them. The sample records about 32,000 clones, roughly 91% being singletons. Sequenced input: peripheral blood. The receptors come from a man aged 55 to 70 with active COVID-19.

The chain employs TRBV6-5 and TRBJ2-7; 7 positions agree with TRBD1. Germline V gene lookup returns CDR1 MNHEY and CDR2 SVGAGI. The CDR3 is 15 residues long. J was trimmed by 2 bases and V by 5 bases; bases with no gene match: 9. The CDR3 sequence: CASSRRQGIPYEQYF. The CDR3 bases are TGTGCCAGCAGTCGCCGACAGGGAATCCCCTACGAGCAGTACTTC.

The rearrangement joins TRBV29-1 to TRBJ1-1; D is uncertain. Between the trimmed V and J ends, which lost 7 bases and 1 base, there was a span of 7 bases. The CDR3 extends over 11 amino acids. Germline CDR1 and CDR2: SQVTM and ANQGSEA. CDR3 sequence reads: CSARENTEAFF. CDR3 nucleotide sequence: TGCAGCGCTCGAGAGAACACTGAAGCTTTCTTT.

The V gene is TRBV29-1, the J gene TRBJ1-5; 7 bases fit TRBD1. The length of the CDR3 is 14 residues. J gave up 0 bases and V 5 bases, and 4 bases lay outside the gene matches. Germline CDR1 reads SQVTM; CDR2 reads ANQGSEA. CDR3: CSVSGTDSNQPQHF. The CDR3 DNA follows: TGCAGCGTTAGTGGGACAGATAGCAATCAGCCCCAGCATTTT.

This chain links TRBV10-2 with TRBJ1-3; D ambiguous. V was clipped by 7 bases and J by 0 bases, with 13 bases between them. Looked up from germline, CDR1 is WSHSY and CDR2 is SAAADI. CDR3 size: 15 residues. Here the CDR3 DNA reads TGCGCCAGCACCCCCCTGGGAGCCTCTGGAAACACCATATATTTT. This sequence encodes CASTPLGASGNTIYF.

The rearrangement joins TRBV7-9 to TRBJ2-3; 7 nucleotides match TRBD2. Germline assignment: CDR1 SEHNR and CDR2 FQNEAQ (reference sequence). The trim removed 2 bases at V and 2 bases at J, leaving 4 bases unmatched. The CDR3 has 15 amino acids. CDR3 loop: CASSLRLADTDTQYF. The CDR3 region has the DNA TGTGCCAGCAGCTTAAGGCTAGCGGACACAGATACGCAGTATTTT.